A selection of T cell receptor beta chains follows, all from one sample in a study of shared clonotypes between healthy human individuals. Data came from immunoSEQ multiplex PCR; TCRdb stores just in-frame clones and leaves some out. The sample carries hundreds of thousands of clones, 70% to 75% recorded once. The specimen sequenced was memory CD4+ T cells sorted from blood. Every receptor here comes from a man aged 30 to 39 in good health. The CDR3 runs from the conserved cysteine through the conserved F or W. Each record gives: J gene, D gene, clone size, V gene, CDR3 protein, CDR3 DNA. The D gene is left open where the match is weak. A row's size may be missing; if present it is once, few, many or a size class.

j_gene: TRBJ2-7
d_gene: TRBD1
abundance: .
v_gene: TRBV19
CDR3aa: CASSIPGQGNPYEQYF
CDR3nt: TGTGCCAGTAGTATCCCGGGACAGGGTAATCCCTACGAGCAGTACTTC

j_gene: TRBJ2-7
d_gene: TRBD2
abundance: .
v_gene: TRBV6-5
CDR3aa: CASSYREGFSSYEQYF
CDR3nt: TGTGCCAGCAGTTACAGGGAGGGCTTCAGCTCCTACGAGCAGTACTTC

j_gene: TRBJ2-7
d_gene: TRBD2
abundance: once
v_gene: TRBV7-2
CDR3aa: CASSLDLAGGREQYF
CDR3nt: TGTGCCAGCAGCTTAGACCTAGCGGGAGGACGCGAGCAGTACTTC

j_gene: TRBJ2-1
d_gene: .
abundance: .
v_gene: TRBV7-3
CDR3aa: CASSQGHYNEQFF
CDR3nt: TGTGCCAGCAGCCAGGGACACTACAATGAGCAGTTCTTC

j_gene: TRBJ2-1
d_gene: TRBD1
abundance: few
v_gene: TRBV7-2
CDR3aa: CASSLGTGWNEQFF
CDR3nt: TGTGCCAGCAGCTTAGGGACAGGGTGGAATGAGCAGTTCTTC

j_gene: TRBJ2-3
d_gene: TRBD1
abundance: once
v_gene: TRBV5-3
CDR3aa: CARSKGTGTTDTQYF
CDR3nt: TGTGCCAGAAGCAAGGGGACAGGGACCACAGATACGCAGTATTTT

j_gene: TRBJ2-7
d_gene: .
abundance: once
v_gene: TRBV7-2
CDR3aa: CASSRSGTSYEQYF
CDR3nt: TGTGCCAGCAGCCGTTCCGGAACTTCCTACGAGCAGTACTTC

j_gene: TRBJ2-5
d_gene: TRBD2
abundance: .
v_gene: TRBV14
CDR3aa: CASSPLAGPDLQETQYF
CDR3nt: TGTGCCAGCAGCCCGCTAGCGGGGCCAGACCTCCAAGAGACCCAGTACTTC

j_gene: TRBJ2-7
d_gene: .
abundance: .
v_gene: TRBV7-9
CDR3aa: CASSLAGKSYEQYF
CDR3nt: TGTGCCAGCAGCTTAGCGGGGAAAAGCTACGAGCAGTACTTC

j_gene: TRBJ2-7
d_gene: TRBD1
abundance: .
v_gene: TRBV10-2
CDR3aa: CASGRGNEQYF
CDR3nt: TGCGCCAGCGGCAGGGGGAACGAGCAGTACTTC

j_gene: TRBJ2-3
d_gene: .
abundance: .
v_gene: TRBV18
CDR3aa: CASSPKKGHTQYF
CDR3nt: TGTGCCAGCTCACCAAAAAAGGGACATACGCAGTATTTT